Presented here are 21 T cell receptor beta chains from one specimen sequenced in a study of blood T cell repertoires in COVID-19 (dated by TCRdb to the early 2020s). Library creation used the immunoSEQ multiplex PCR assay. This is the immuneACCESS table as TCRdb keeps it, with only in-frame sequences that have V and J called. A part of the clones is gone; compared with another copy, unresolved V genes explain less than half, and the rest is unexplained. Present in this sample are approximately 280,000 clones, around 90% of which were seen just once. Clones ranked in the top ten supply about 8.6% of the sample. Sequenced input: peripheral blood. Every receptor here comes from a young man with active or convalescent COVID-19.

The chain carries TRBV7-2 and TRBJ2-5; TRBD2 matches at 11 bases. Germline CDR1 and CDR2: SGHTA and FQGNSA. The CDR3 has 16 amino acids. Trimming removed 1 base from V and 4 bases from J; junction bases left unmatched: 5. The CDR3 DNA sequence: TGTGCCAGCAGCTTAGATACTAGCGGGGGAGGAGAGACCCAGTACTTC. Protein product: CASSLDTSGGGETQYF.

V is TRBV27 and J is TRBJ2-1, with 8 bases identical to TRBD2. The V segment lost 3 bases and the J segment 8 bases; nucleotides outside the gene matches: 6. The CDR3 is 14 amino acids. Germline lookup yields CDR1 MNHEY and CDR2 SMNVEV (reference sequence). The CDR3 sequence is CASSLGSGGDEQFF. DNA for the CDR3: TGTGCCAGCAGTTTGGGCAGCGGGGGCGATGAGCAGTTCTTC.

V is TRBV4-3 and J is TRBJ2-1, with TRBD2 as a possible D gene (5 bases). V was clipped by 4 bases and J by 5 bases, with 12 bases between them. The CDR3 loop spans 14 amino acids. Germline assignment: CDR1 LGHNA and CDR2 YSLEER. The CDR3 region is CASSPRTGDNEQFF. CDR3 nucleotides: TGCGCCAGCAGCCCCCGGACTGGAGACAATGAGCAGTTCTTC.

This rearrangement joins TRBV4-1 to TRBJ2-5; 10 bases align to TRBD2. J was trimmed by 5 bases and V by 1 base; bases with no gene match: 7. Germline V lookup: CDR1 MGHRA, CDR2 YSYEKL. The CDR3 consists of 16 residues. In DNA form, the CDR3 reads TGCGCCAGCAGCCAAGGGGGGATTAGCGGGAGGGAGACCCAGTACTTC. Protein product: CASSQGGISGRETQYF.

V and J are TRBV2 and TRBJ2-3, with 8 bases that match TRBD1. CDR3 length equals 12 residues. Unmatched junction bases numbered 3, after V lost 9 bases and J lost 4 bases. Germline CDR1 SNHLY, CDR2 FYNNEI. The CDR3: CARNRGSDTQYF. CDR3 in DNA: TGTGCCAGAAACAGGGGGTCAGATACGCAGTATTTT.

This sequence joins TRBV5-6 and TRBJ1-1, with unresolved D. This CDR3 is 12 amino acids long. The germline V gene encodes CDR1 SGHDT and CDR2 YYEEEE. Trimming pared 5 bases from V and 8 bases from J, leaving 13 bases between. The CDR3 DNA reads as TGTGCCAGCAGTAATGCTCCGGGGGAAGCTTTCTTT. It specifies CASSNAPGEAFF. Full variable domain (missing parts from reference TRBV5-6 and TRBJ1-1): DAGVTQSPTHLIKTRGQQVTLRCSPKSGHDTVSWYQQALGQGPQFIFQYYEEEERQRGNFPDRFSGHQFPNYSSELNVNALLLGDSALYLCASSNAPGEAFFGQGTRLTVV.

The chain has TRBV7-8 and TRBJ2-7, with a weak D call TRBD1 (5 bases). V was shortened by 5 bases and J by 0 bases, with 8 bases between the two germline ends. Germline CDR1 and CDR2: SGHVS and FQNEAQ. The CDR3 contains 13 residues. The CDR3 DNA sequence: TGTGCCAGCAGCCCAGGGTACTCCTACGAGCAGTACTTC. Amino acid sequence: CASSPGYSYEQYF. The variable domain in full, completed from reference TRBV7-8 and TRBJ2-7, reads GAGVSQSPRYKVAKRGQDVALRCDPISGHVSLFWYQQALGQGPEFLTYFQNEAQLDKSGLPSDRFFAERPEGSVSTLKIQRTQQEDSAVYLCASSPGYSYEQYFGPGTRLTVT.

The chain uses TRBV6-6 and TRBJ1-2, with D tentatively TRBD1 (6 bases). Germline lookup yields CDR1 MNHNY and CDR2 SVGAGI (reference sequence). V shed 5 bases and J shed 4 bases, with 11 bases lying between them. The CDR3 sequence is 13 residues long. As DNA, the CDR3 is TGTGCCAGCAGTGTCGGACAGAGCTATGGCTACACCTTC. Protein: CASSVGQSYGYTF.

The chain uses TRBV2 and TRBJ1-1; no firm D call. This CDR3 has 14 amino acids. Trimming shortened V by 7 bases and J by 1 base, and 13 bases separated the two germline ends. The V gene's germline CDR1 is SNHLY and CDR2 FYNNEI. The DNA of the CDR3 is TGTGCCAGCAATGGACCGGACTCGAACACTGAAGCTTTCTTT. Translating it yields CASNGPDSNTEAFF.

The rearrangement uses TRBV9 and TRBJ2-5; D is ambiguous. V was pared by 0 bases and J by 5 bases, with 17 bases between. The CDR3 is 16 residues long. Germline V gene lookup returns CDR1 SGDLS and CDR2 YYNGEE. The CDR3: CASSVGPVGVGETQYF. The DNA for the CDR3 is TGTGCCAGCAGCGTAGGACCGGTCGGAGTCGGGGAGACCCAGTACTTC.

The chain is built from TRBV10-1 and TRBJ2-2; TRBD2 aligns across 8 bases. After removal of 0 bases from V and 6 bases from J, the junction contained 6 bases not matched to a gene. Germline values: CDR1 WNHNN, CDR2 SYGVQD (reference sequence). The CDR3 spans 16 residues. The CDR3 region is CASSESIGGGPGELFF. In nucleotides, the CDR3 is TGCGCCAGCAGTGAGTCGATCGGGGGGGGTCCCGGGGAGCTGTTTTTT.

This chain joins TRBV7-3 and TRBJ2-1, with 9 nucleotides matching TRBD1. Germline V gene sequence: CDR1 SGHTA, CDR2 FQGTGA. Trimming took 5 bases from V and 8 from J; bases not matched to a gene: 10. This CDR3 is built from 15 residues. Here the CDR3 DNA reads TGTGCCAGCAGCCTCACAGGGGGCCATCTCCATGAGCAGTTCTTC. Amino acids: CASSLTGGHLHEQFF.

The rearrangement uses TRBV18 and TRBJ2-7, with TRBD2 matching over 11 bases. After removal of 3 bases from V and 1 base from J, the junction contained 8 bases not matched to a gene. Germline assignment: CDR1 KGHSH and CDR2 LQKENI. The CDR3 has 17 residues. DNA for the CDR3: TGTGCCAGCTCACCTGCGGCTAGCGGGGGGCCTTCCTACGAGCAGTACTTC. Translating gives CASSPAASGGPSYEQYF.

This sequence joins TRBV5-4 and TRBJ2-7; the D gene is possibly TRBD2 (6 bases). Trimming took 0 bases from V and 1 from J, leaving 8 bases between them. The CDR3 is 14 residues long. Germline V gene lookup returns CDR1 SGHNT and CDR2 YYREEE (reference sequence). The CDR3 sequence: CASSLGGKSYEQYF. The DNA of the CDR3 is TGTGCCAGCAGCTTGGGCGGGAAGTCCTACGAGCAGTACTTC.

V usage is TRBV5-6 and J usage is TRBJ2-7, with 7 bases identical to TRBD2. CDR1 and CDR2 (germline): SGHDT, YYEEEE. The J segment lost 4 bases and the V segment lost 0 bases, leaving 7 bases of the junction unmatched. This CDR3 spans 15 amino acids. The CDR3 here is CASSLGTSEGYEQYF. In DNA, the CDR3 is TGTGCCAGCAGCTTGGGTACTAGCGAGGGATACGAGCAGTACTTC.

This chain joins TRBV12-5 and TRBJ1-1; maybe TRBD1 (5 bases). Germline V gene lookup returns CDR1 LGHNT and CDR2 FRNRAP. CDR3 length: 16 amino acids. V was cut by 3 bases and J by 3 bases, with 17 bases left in between. CDR3 DNA sequence: TGTGCTAGTGGTTTTTCCCCGACAGTCCGGCACACTGAAGCTTTCTTT. It codes for CASGFSPTVRHTEAFF.

The V gene is TRBV12-5, the J gene TRBJ2-7; D call uncertain. V was cut by 3 bases and J by 1 base, with 16 bases left in between. Germline CDR1 reads LGHNT; CDR2 reads FRNRAP. The CDR3 runs to 16 residues. In DNA form, the CDR3 reads TGTGCTAGTGGTTTTGAGCGAGGCGACCCATCCTACGAGCAGTACTTC. Protein: CASGFERGDPSYEQYF. Based on the CDR3 plus reference TRBV12-5 and TRBJ2-7, the full variable domain is DARVTQTPRHKVTEMGQEVTMRCQPILGHNTVFWYRQTMMQGLELLAYFRNRAPLDDSGMPKDRFSAEMPDATLATLKIQPSEPRDSAVYFCASGFERGDPSYEQYFGPGTRLTVT.

The genes are TRBV4-1 and TRBJ1-6; D is unresolved. V was pared by 1 base and J by 9 bases, with 13 bases between. This CDR3 has 15 residues. From germline, CDR1 is MGHRA and CDR2 YSYEKL. The CDR3, as DNA: TGCGCCAGCAGCCAAGGTCACTCTGAGGCTTCACCCCTCCACTTT. Protein sequence: CASSQGHSEASPLHF.

This clone has a single count. The chain is built from TRBV5-1 and TRBJ2-5; D unclear. Looked up from germline, CDR1 is SGHRS and CDR2 is YFSETQ. Trimming removed 0 bases from V and 5 bases from J, with 8 bases in between. The length of the CDR3 is 13 residues. The CDR3 sequence is CASSLGPQETQYF. In DNA form, the CDR3 reads TGCGCCAGCAGCTTGGGGCCCCAGGAGACCCAGTACTTC.

This clone was detected once. V is TRBV10-3 and J is TRBJ1-1; maybe TRBD1 (5 bases). Germline CDR1 reads ENHRY; CDR2 reads SYGVKD. This CDR3 has 13 residues. V was shortened by 1 base and J by 8 bases, with 11 bases between the two germline ends. The CDR3 DNA is TGTGCCATCAGTGAGTGGGGCACTCGGGAAGCTTTCTTT. Its protein product is CAISEWGTREAFF.

The rearrangement links TRBV7-3 to TRBJ2-7; D remains unclear. Trimming shortened V by 1 base and J by 7 bases, and 11 bases separated the two germline ends. Germline V gene data show CDR1 as SGHTA and CDR2 as FQGTGA. The CDR3 has 13 residues. The CDR3 DNA sequence: TGTGCCAGCAGCTTAAAATATGGAGCGGAGCAGTACTTC. Translated, it gives CASSLKYGAEQYF.